The clone carrying this T cell receptor beta chain was observed at least ten times. What it binds is unknown. After removal of 5 bases from V and 6 bases from J, the junction contained 10 bases not matched to a gene. The CDR3 loop spans 16 amino acids. In germline, CDR1 is MGHRA, CDR2 YSYEKL. The data derive from a study of T cell repertoires in cytomegalovirus infection. A single record per CDR3 protein comes from TCRdb applying MiXCR to the reads. The table includes about half a million distinct CDR3 sequences, roughly a third detected once. The chain is built from TRBV4-1 and TRBJ2-1; TRBD2 matches at 10 bases. This clonotype originated in a human donor in good health (CMV status not recorded). Some clones in this sample may be carry-over from other donors' samples. The specimen comprised cultured PBMCs, sampled from culture after CMV antigen stimulation. CDR3 DNA: TGCGCCAGCAGCTCTGTTGGGACTAGCGTTGGCAATGAGCAGTTCTTC. Residues: CASSSVGTSVGNEQFF.